This T cell receptor beta chain was observed in a study of shared clonotypes between healthy human individuals. As for this clone: Its antigen is undetermined.

This CDR3 is 14 amino acids long. The V end lost 2 bases, the J end lost 2 bases, and 10 bases lay between the germline ends. Germline loops: CDR1 LNHDA, CDR2 SQIVND (reference sequence). Generated by immunoSEQ multiplex PCR, the TCRdb table keeps only in-frame clones and is missing some. The sample consists of some 2,500,000 clones, 80% to 95% of them appearing once. Overall study results and limits: The represented genetic and exposure-history diversity was limited by the small number of donors.

Sequenced sample: naive CD4+ T cells from PBMCs. Subset: CD45RA+ positively selected. The sequence came from a young man in good health. Some clones in this sample may be carry-over from other donors' samples. The chain employs TRBV19 and TRBJ2-7; D remains unclear. CDR3 DNA: TGTGCCAGTAGTATATCAACTGGAACCTACGAGCAGTACTTC. Encoded protein: CASSISTGTYEQYF.